These 17 T cell receptor beta chains originate from one sample sequenced in a study of T cell changes during pregnancy in multiple sclerosis. Measured with immunoSEQ multiplex PCR; TCRdb has only the in-frame clones, and not every one. In the table there are about 60,000 clones, approximately 90% of which are singletons. This specimen consisted of CD4+ T cells from peripheral blood mononuclear cells, obtained in the second trimester of pregnancy. These receptors came from a female donor with multiple sclerosis, enrolled in a pregnancy study.

The chain carries TRBV5-4 and TRBJ2-7; tentatively, D is TRBD2 (6 bases). Germline V gives CDR1 SGHNT, CDR2 YYREEE (reference sequence). V was clipped by 4 bases and J by 2 bases, with 19 bases between them. CDR3 length equals 16 residues. The CDR3 spells CASSRPRAGLPYEQYF. The CDR3 region has the DNA TGTGCCAGCAGCCGACCTCGGGCGGGGCTCCCCTACGAGCAGTACTTC.

This sequence joins TRBV2 and TRBJ1-3; D uncertain. Trimming pared 5 bases from V and 3 bases from J, leaving 14 bases between. The CDR3 is 15 residues long. Germline loops: CDR1 SNHLY, CDR2 FYNNEI. This chain's CDR3 is CASSPWPRGGNTIYF. The CDR3 coding sequence is TGTGCCAGCAGTCCATGGCCCCGCGGTGGAAACACCATATATTTT. The complete variable domain, with remaining parts taken from reference TRBV2 and TRBJ1-3, reads EPEVTQTPSHQVTQMGQEVILRCVPISNHLYFYWYRQILGQKVEFLVSFYNNEISEKSEIFDDQFSVERPDGSNFTLKIRSTKLEDSAMYFCASSPWPRGGNTIYFGEGSWLTVV.

The chain is built from TRBV5-6 and TRBJ1-1, with 7 bases identical to TRBD1. The length of the CDR3 is 15 residues. CDR1 and CDR2 from the germline V gene are SGHDT and YYEEEE. J was trimmed by 1 base and V by 3 bases; bases with no gene match: 6. In nucleotides, the CDR3 is TGTGCCAGCAGCTCTCAGGGGGTCGGGAACACTGAAGCTTTCTTT. Its translation: CASSSQGVGNTEAFF.

The chain uses TRBV2 and TRBJ1-5; D is perhaps TRBD1 (5 bases). The germline V and J ends were trimmed by 0 bases and 7 bases, with 13 bases remaining between them. Germline V gene lookup returns CDR1 SNHLY and CDR2 FYNNEI. This CDR3 region has 15 residues. The DNA for the CDR3 is TGTGCCAGCAGTGAAGCGCAGGGTCCCGGACAGCCCCAGCATTTT. Translated: CASSEAQGPGQPQHF.

The chain couples TRBV11-3 to TRBJ2-2; D might be TRBD2 (6 bases). Trimming removed 8 bases from V and 0 bases from J, with 7 bases in between. The CDR3 is 13 residues long. Germline V gene data show CDR1 as SGHNT and CDR2 as YENEEA. The CDR3 DNA follows: TGTGCCAGCCAGCGGGCGAACACCGGGGAGCTGTTTTTT. Protein: CASQRANTGELFF.

The chain is built from TRBV5-1 and TRBJ1-1; TRBD1 might be the D (5 bases). CDR1 SGHRS and CDR2 YFSETQ come from the germline V gene. CDR3 length: 14 residues. Deletions cut 1 base from V and 6 bases from J, with 13 bases between. CDR3 in amino acids: CASSLSGGEAEAFF. DNA of the CDR3: TGCGCCAGCAGCTTGAGTGGAGGGGAGGCTGAAGCTTTCTTT.

This clone showed up just once. The J gene is TRBJ2-1, the V gene TRBV29-1, with a tentative D call TRBD1 (6 bases). Germline CDR1 reads SQVTM; CDR2 reads ANQGSEA. V was clipped by 5 bases and J by 9 bases, with 23 bases between them. There are 15 residues in the CDR3. The CDR3 loop is CSVSIGGPDTGEQFF. The CDR3 DNA is TGCAGCGTTAGCATTGGGGGCCCGGATACGGGTGAGCAGTTCTTC.

This chain joins TRBV28 and TRBJ1-1; D is unresolved. The V end was cut by 3 bases, the J end by 7 bases, with 9 bases between. The CDR3 sequence is 12 residues long. The germline V gene has CDR1 MDHEN and CDR2 SYDVKM. CDR3 sequence: CASSLRLGEAFF. CDR3 nucleotides: TGTGCCAGCAGTTTGCGGTTAGGTGAAGCTTTCTTT. The entire variable domain, with the rest obtained from reference TRBV28 and TRBJ1-1, is as follows: DVKVTQSSRYLVKRTGEKVFLECVQDMDHENMFWYRQDPGLGLRLIYFSYDVKMKEKGDIPEGYSVSREKKERFSLILESASTNQTSMYLCASSLRLGEAFFGQGTRLTVV.

This clone was seen once. The chain links TRBV7-2 to TRBJ2-2; 10 bases align to TRBD2. J lost 7 bases, V lost 6 bases, and 8 bases had no gene match. This CDR3 is 15 amino acids long. Germline values: CDR1 SGHTA, CDR2 FQGNSA. The CDR3 reads CASSLSGGAGGELFF. The CDR3 bases are TGTGCCAGCAGTCTAAGCGGGGGGGCTGGCGGGGAGCTGTTTTTT.

In its sample, this clone was seen a few times. This chain joins TRBV5-1 and TRBJ2-6; 8 nucleotides match TRBD2. The junction had 8 bases not matched to a gene; V was cut back by 0 bases and J by 0 bases. The germline V gene has CDR1 SGHRS and CDR2 YFSETQ. This CDR3 region has 19 residues. CDR3 protein: CASSLVGQRGISGANVLTF. The CDR3 DNA reads as TGCGCCAGCAGCTTGGTCGGTCAGCGGGGGATCTCTGGGGCCAACGTCCTGACTTTC.

This sequence joins TRBV18 and TRBJ1-4; D not resolved. Germline-derived CDR1 and CDR2 are KGHSH and LQKENI. The CDR3 consists of 13 residues. V gave up 2 bases and J gave up 7 bases, with 8 bases separating them. The CDR3 DNA reads as TGTGCCAGCTCACCAGGGAGCAGTGAAAAACTGTTTTTT. Amino acids: CASSPGSSEKLFF.

V and J are TRBV19 and TRBJ2-1, with 11 nucleotides matching TRBD2. Germline assignment: CDR1 LNHDA and CDR2 SQIVND (reference sequence). The CDR3 covers 17 residues. Germline trimming cut 10 bases from V and 7 bases from J; bases unmatched to any gene: 18. CDR3 nucleotide sequence: TGTGCCACCTACGGCACTAGCGGGAGTAGGAGGTGGAATGAGCAGTTCTTC. Translating gives CATYGTSGSRRWNEQFF. The whole variable domain, remainder taken from reference TRBV19 and TRBJ2-1, is DGGITQSPKYLFRKEGQNVTLSCEQNLNHDAMYWYRQDPGQGLRLIYYSQIVNDFQKGDIAEGYSVSREKKESFPLTVTSAQKNPTAFYLCATYGTSGSRRWNEQFFGPGTRLTVL.

The chain joins TRBV28 to TRBJ2-7; TRBD1 aligns across 7 bases. V gave up 8 bases and J gave up 3 bases; unmatched junction bases: 7. Germline CDR1 MDHEN, CDR2 SYDVKM. This CDR3 contains 13 residues. CDR3 protein: CASGTGVGYEQYF. The DNA of the CDR3 is TGTGCCAGCGGAACAGGGGTAGGCTACGAGCAGTACTTC.

This chain uses TRBV19 with TRBJ1-1; tentative D call: TRBD1 (6 bases). Trimming took 2 bases from V and 6 from J, leaving 10 bases between them. Germline CDR1 is LNHDA and CDR2 is SQIVND (reference sequence). The CDR3 length is 13 residues. The CDR3 is CASSIIGGAEAFF. As DNA, the CDR3 is TGTGCCAGTAGTATAATAGGGGGAGCTGAAGCTTTCTTT.

CDR3 nucleotide sequence: TGCAGCGTGCGAATGGGCCAGGGGGCTGCAGAGACCCAGTACTTC. This translates into CSVRMGQGAAETQYF. V usage is TRBV29-1 and J usage is TRBJ2-5; 8 nucleotides line up with TRBD1. CDR1 is SQVTM, CDR2 ANQGSEA, per germline. The CDR3 consists of 15 residues. The trim removed 6 bases at V and 4 bases at J, leaving 13 bases unmatched.

The V gene is TRBV6-5, the J gene TRBJ2-1; D is uncertain. V shed 0 bases and J shed 2 bases, with 8 bases lying between them. This CDR3 contains 15 residues. Germline V CDR1 and CDR2: MNHEY, SVGAGI. The CDR3 loop is CASSYSPSAYNEQFF. The CDR3 nucleotides are TGTGCCAGCAGTTACTCCCCGTCGGCCTACAATGAGCAGTTCTTC.

J is TRBJ2-1 and V is TRBV30; TRBD2 is a possible D gene (5 bases). The germline gives CDR1 GTSNPN, CDR2 SVGIG (reference sequence). The V gene lost 5 bases and the J gene lost 12 bases, with 17 bases spanning the gap. The CDR3 has 12 residues. CDR3 region: CAWGSEGLVQFF. The CDR3 DNA follows: TGTGCCTGGGGCTCCGAGGGCCTCGTGCAGTTCTTC.